A single sample gave rise to the 26 T cell receptor beta chains below, sequenced in a study of naive and memory T cell subsets. An oligonucleotide containing a UMI was ligated to the 3' end of TCR cDNA. The SP2 primer and nested alpha and beta constant region primers amplified ligated cDNA in four rounds. TCRdb recomputed calls from the 5' RACE reads with MiXCR, one row per CDR3 protein. Among about 57,000 distinct CDR3 sequences listed, about 7.1% were seen once. The origin of the receptors is a female donor in good health.

J is TRBJ1-6 and V is TRBV12-3 or TRBV12-4; 10 positions agree with TRBD1. With 3 bases clipped from V and 7 bases from J, the junction kept 6 bases outside the gene matches. This CDR3 spans 16 amino acids. CDR3 coding DNA: TGTGCCAGCAGTTTTTCGGGACAGGGGCCAAATTCACCCCTCCACTTT. This encodes CASSFSGQGPNSPLHF.

This clonotype was observed a few times. The rearrangement joins TRBV7-2 to TRBJ2-3; 7 positions agree with TRBD1. CDR3 size: 13 residues. Germline loops: CDR1 SGHTA, CDR2 FQGNSA. After removal of 4 bases from V and 8 bases from J, the junction contained 6 bases not matched to a gene. The DNA of the CDR3 is TGTGCCAGCAGCTACGGACAGGTGGCTACGCAGTATTTT. This translates into CASSYGQVATQYF.

This clonotype turned up a few times. This chain connects TRBV6-5 to TRBJ2-5, with D tentatively TRBD1 (5 bases). Trimming took off 6 bases at V and 4 bases at J, with 6 bases between the two ends. CDR1 MNHEY and CDR2 SVGAGI come from the germline V gene. This CDR3 has 11 residues. CDR3 in DNA: TGTGCCAGCAGCCAGGGAGAGACCCAGTACTTC. Its protein is CASSQGETQYF.

V and J are TRBV5-1 and TRBJ2-1; no firm D call. V was shortened by 4 bases and J by 0 bases, with 11 bases between the two germline ends. Germline V gene sequence: CDR1 SGHRS, CDR2 YFSETQ. CDR3 length: 15 amino acids. The CDR3 DNA is TGCGCCAGCAGCGCACCTTCAGGCTCCTACAATGAGCAGTTCTTC. Translating gives CASSAPSGSYNEQFF.

This clonotype appeared many times. Here the CDR3 reads CASSPAYRGLAVNTEAFF. As DNA, the CDR3 is TGTGCCAGCAGCCCTGCATACAGGGGACTCGCGGTAAACACTGAAGCTTTCTTT. V is TRBV12-3 or TRBV12-4 and J is TRBJ1-1, with 7 bases matching TRBD1. J was trimmed by 2 bases and V by 6 bases; bases with no gene match: 18. The CDR3 runs 18 residues.

This chain links TRBV12-3 or TRBV12-4 with TRBJ1-3; D gene uncertain. The CDR3 sequence is 14 residues long. The V end was cut by 1 base, the J end by 9 bases, with 13 bases between. CDR3 sequence (DNA): TGTGCCAGCAGTTTAGGTCCCTGTAAGTCCACCATATATTTT. Its protein product is CASSLGPCKSTIYF.

Ten or more counts support this clonotype. The chain's CDR3 is CASSEQGSRTDTQYF. CDR3 sequence (DNA): TGTGCCAGCAGTGAACAAGGGTCGAGGACAGATACGCAGTATTTT. The chain has TRBV2 and TRBJ2-3; D call uncertain. Trimming took off 2 bases at V and 3 bases at J, with 12 bases between the two ends. CDR3 length: 15 amino acids. CDR1 SNHLY and CDR2 FYNNEI come from the germline V gene.

This clonotype was seen ten or more times. Because it lacks the conserved phenylalanine or tryptophan at the end, this CDR3 is likely a read error. The limits of the CDR3 on the DNA are not certain, so only TCRdb's listed CDR3 is given. The rearrangement joins TRBV11-2 to TRBJ1-6. The CDR3 region is 9 residues in length, termini included. Germline V gene data show CDR1 as SGHAT and CDR2 as FQNNGV. The chain's CDR3 is CASSFQVPD.

At least ten counts were recorded for this clonotype. Compared with germline, one end of the junction differs, possibly owing to a read error. The chain is built from TRBV7-2 and TRBJ2-7, with D possibly TRBD2 on 7 matching bases. The CDR3 totals 13 residues. The germline gives CDR1 SGHTA, CDR2 FQGNSA. The CDR3 region has the DNA TGTGCCAGCAGCTTAGCGCCAGGGGCAGGGAGGGACTTC. Translated, it gives CASSLAPGAGRDF.

This clonotype occurred a few times. The CDR3 DNA sequence: TGTGCCAGCAGTGGCAGGGTTTATGGCGAGACCCAGTACTTC. It specifies CASSGRVYGETQYF. The rearrangement links TRBV25-1 to TRBJ2-5; tentatively, D is TRBD1 (5 bases). The V end lost 4 bases, the J end lost 5 bases, and 14 bases lay between the germline ends. This CDR3 comprises 14 residues. Per germline, CDR1 MGHDK and CDR2 SYGVNS.

This clonotype came up a few times. The chain links TRBV30 to TRBJ1-3; TRBD1 matches at 8 bases. Trimming removed 5 bases from V and 2 bases from J; junction bases left unmatched: 17. Germline V gene lookup returns CDR1 GTSNPN and CDR2 SVGIG (reference sequence). The CDR3 extends over 18 amino acids. CDR3 in DNA: TGTGCCTGGTGCCCCGACACAGGGGGTTTTTCGCCTGGAAACACCATATATTTT. Amino acids: CAWCPDTGGFSPGNTIYF. Drawing the rest from reference TRBV30 and TRBJ1-3, the complete variable domain is SQTIHQWPATLVQPVGSPLSLECTVEGTSNPNLYWYRQAAGRGLQLLFYSVGIGQISSEVPQNLSASRPQDRQFILSSKKLLLSDSGFYLCAWCPDTGGFSPGNTIYFGEGSWLTVV.

This chain uses TRBV6-5 with TRBJ2-5; weak D call: TRBD2 (5 bases). V dropped 7 bases and J dropped 6 bases, with 18 bases sitting between them. Germline V gene data show CDR1 as MNHEY and CDR2 as SVGAGI. This CDR3 has 14 amino acids. CDR3: CASKQTKPIQTQYF. The CDR3 DNA is TGTGCCAGCAAACAGACTAAACCCATACAGACCCAGTACTTC.

The table lists this clonotype with a few counts. The rearrangement links TRBV20-1 to TRBJ2-7, with TRBD1 matching over 7 bases. Trimming cost V 2 bases and J 6 bases; bases outside gene matches: 7. The CDR3 is made up of 13 amino acids. Germline CDR1 reads DFQATT; CDR2 reads SNEGSKA (reference sequence). The CDR3 loop reads CSARRDRASEQYF. The CDR3 DNA reads TGCAGTGCTAGAAGAGACAGGGCTAGCGAGCAGTACTTC.

This clonotype was observed at least ten times. The chain couples TRBV12-3 or TRBV12-4 to TRBJ1-5; D is possibly TRBD1 (5 bases). This CDR3 spans 18 amino acids. Trimming shortened V by 2 bases and J by 3 bases, and 20 bases separated the two germline ends. The CDR3 DNA reads as TGTGCCAGCAGTTTAAGTAAGTTGCAGGGACCATTCAATCAGCCCCAGCATTTT. It codes for CASSLSKLQGPFNQPQHF.

This chain connects TRBV7-2 to TRBJ2-3, with 12 positions matching TRBD2. Germline-derived CDR1 and CDR2 are SGHTA and FQGNSA. This CDR3 region has 15 residues. The V and J ends lost 5 bases and 7 bases, in that order; junction bases with no gene match: 7. CDR3 in DNA: TGTGCCAGCAGCCCGGGACTAGCGGGTACCAATACGCAGTATTTT. This gives the protein CASSPGLAGTNTQYF.

This clonotype was detected a few times. This chain connects TRBV9 to TRBJ1-2, with D tentatively TRBD1 (5 bases). Germline values: CDR1 SGDLS, CDR2 YYNGEE. Trimming left V 4 bases short and J 4 bases short, with 11 bases between. The CDR3 is 13 amino acids. CDR3 loop: CASSTDSAYGYTF. CDR3 bases: TGTGCCAGCAGCACCGACAGCGCCTATGGCTACACCTTC.

The gene calls are TRBV15 and TRBJ2-4; the D gene could be TRBD1 or TRBD2 (5 bases each). CDR1 and CDR2 from the germline V gene are LNHNV and YYDKDF (reference sequence). The CDR3 length is 15 residues. Trimming shortened V by 11 bases and J by 0 bases, and 17 bases separated the two germline ends. CDR3: CAVGTYDVAKNIQYF. The CDR3 coding sequence is TGTGCCGTAGGGACGTACGACGTAGCCAAAAACATTCAGTACTTC.

The chain uses TRBV5-4 and TRBJ2-1, with D perhaps matching TRBD1 (5 bases). V dropped 7 bases and J dropped 2 bases, with 13 bases sitting between them. Germline values: CDR1 SGHNT, CDR2 YYREEE (reference sequence). The CDR3 consists of 14 residues. CDR3 in amino acids: CASRRDRPYNEQFF. In nucleotides, the CDR3 is TGTGCCAGCCGACGAGACAGACCCTACAATGAGCAGTTCTTC.

This clonotype came up a few times. The rearrangement uses TRBV28 and TRBJ2-5; 13 positions agree with TRBD2. This CDR3 is 17 amino acids long. V trimming: 4 bases; J trimming: 2 bases; junction bases outside the gene matches: 7. Germline V lookup: CDR1 MDHEN, CDR2 SYDVKM. The CDR3 DNA sequence: TGTGCCAGCAGTTCGGGACTAGCGGGGATGGTACAAGAGACCCAGTACTTC. Protein: CASSSGLAGMVQETQYF.

This clonotype was seen more than once but under ten times. This chain connects TRBV5-1 to TRBJ2-2; 9 bases align to TRBD1. The germline CDR1 and CDR2 sequences are SGHRS and YFSETQ. Germline trimming cut 5 bases from V and 4 bases from J; bases unmatched to any gene: 6. This CDR3 contains 15 residues. CDR3 region: CASRKQGAGTGELFF. CDR3 coding DNA: TGCGCCAGCAGAAAACAGGGGGCCGGCACCGGGGAGCTGTTTTTT.

This clonotype was found many times. V usage is TRBV7-3 and J usage is TRBJ2-3; D possibly matches TRBD1 or TRBD2 (6 bases each). The CDR3 is made up of 16 amino acids. Germline V gives CDR1 SGHTA, CDR2 FQGTGA. Trimming shortened V by 5 bases and J by 4 bases, and 19 bases separated the two germline ends. The CDR3 here is CASSPAWGAGADTQYF. The CDR3 coding sequence is TGTGCCAGCAGCCCCGCCTGGGGGGCTGGGGCAGATACGCAGTATTTT.

The table lists this clonotype with many counts. This sequence joins TRBV20-1 and TRBJ1-3, with unresolved D. Between the trimmed V and J ends, which lost 0 bases and 5 bases, there was a span of 8 bases. CDR1 and CDR2 from the germline V gene are DFQATT and SNEGSKA (reference sequence). The CDR3 sequence is 13 residues long. The CDR3 coding sequence is TGCAGTGCTAGAGACCGGATGAGAAACACCATATATTTT. It yields the protein CSARDRMRNTIYF.

This clonotype was detected many times. The chain recombines TRBV4-1 with TRBJ2-3, with TRBD2 matching 8 bases. The CDR3 has 15 amino acids. CDR1 and CDR2 (germline): MGHRA, YSYEKL. Unmatched junction bases numbered 7, after V lost 0 bases and J lost 8 bases. CDR3 DNA: TGCGCCAGCAGCCAAGAGGGGGCGGGGGGTACTACGCAGTATTTT. This codes for CASSQEGAGGTTQYF.

In its sample, this clonotype was seen a few times. The chain is built from TRBV20-1 and TRBJ2-6; 7 positions match TRBD2. This CDR3 has 18 amino acids. Germline V gene sequence: CDR1 DFQATT, CDR2 SNEGSKA (reference sequence). The V segment lost 5 bases and the J segment 0 bases; nucleotides outside the gene matches: 13. The CDR3, as DNA: TGCAGTGCTCAGGGCGGGGGAGCCCCTTACTCTGGGGCCAACGTCCTGACTTTC. Translation: CSAQGGGAPYSGANVLTF.

This clonotype has a count of ten or more. The chain joins TRBV20-1 to TRBJ1-5, with a weak D call TRBD1 (5 bases). Trimming removed 3 bases from V and 9 bases from J, with 18 bases in between. CDR3 size: 14 residues. Per the germline V gene, CDR1 is DFQATT and CDR2 is SNEGSKA (reference sequence). CDR3 protein: CSARERNGAAPQHF. The CDR3 region has the DNA TGCAGTGCTAGGGAAAGGAATGGGGCAGCGCCCCAGCATTTT.

Ten or more counts support this clonotype. The chain joins TRBV28 to TRBJ2-7; D call uncertain. Germline CDR1 MDHEN, CDR2 SYDVKM. Trimming pared 7 bases from V and 2 bases from J, leaving 9 bases between. The CDR3 is 12 amino acids. The DNA for the CDR3 is TGTGCCAGCAATGTCCGAACCTACGAGCAGTACTTC. It specifies CASNVRTYEQYF.